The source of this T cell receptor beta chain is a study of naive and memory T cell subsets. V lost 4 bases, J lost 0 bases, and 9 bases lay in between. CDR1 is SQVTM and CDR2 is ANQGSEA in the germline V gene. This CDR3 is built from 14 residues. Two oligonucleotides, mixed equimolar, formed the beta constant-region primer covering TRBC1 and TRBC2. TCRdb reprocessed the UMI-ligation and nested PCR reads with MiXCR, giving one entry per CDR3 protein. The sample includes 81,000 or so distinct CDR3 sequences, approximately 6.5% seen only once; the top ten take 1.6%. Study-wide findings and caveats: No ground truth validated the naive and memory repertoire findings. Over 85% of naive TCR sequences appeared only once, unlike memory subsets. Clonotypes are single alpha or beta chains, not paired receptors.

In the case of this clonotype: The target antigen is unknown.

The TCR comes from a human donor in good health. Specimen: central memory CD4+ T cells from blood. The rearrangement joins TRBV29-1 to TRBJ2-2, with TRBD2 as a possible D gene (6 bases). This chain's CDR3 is CSVGGGPNTGELFF. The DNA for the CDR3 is TGCAGCGTTGGGGGAGGCCCGAACACCGGGGAGCTGTTTTTT.